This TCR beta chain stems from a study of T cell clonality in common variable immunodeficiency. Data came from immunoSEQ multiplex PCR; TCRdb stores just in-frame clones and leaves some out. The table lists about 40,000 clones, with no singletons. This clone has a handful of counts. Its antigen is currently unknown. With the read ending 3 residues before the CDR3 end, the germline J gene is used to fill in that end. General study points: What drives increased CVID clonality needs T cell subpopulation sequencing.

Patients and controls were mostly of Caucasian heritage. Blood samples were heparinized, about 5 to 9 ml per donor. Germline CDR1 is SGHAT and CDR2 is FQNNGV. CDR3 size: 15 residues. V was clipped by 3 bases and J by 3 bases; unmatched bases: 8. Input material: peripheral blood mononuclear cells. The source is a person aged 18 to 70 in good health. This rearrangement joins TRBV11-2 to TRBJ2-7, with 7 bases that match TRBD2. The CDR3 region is CASSFTPSGNYEQYF. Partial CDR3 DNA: TGTGCCAGCAGCTTTACCCCTAGCGGAAACTACGAG.